The 32 T cell receptor beta chains in this list originate from one sample, sequenced in a study of STAT5B mutations in CD4+ large granular lymphocyte leukemia. Generated by immunoSEQ multiplex PCR, the TCRdb table keeps only in-frame clones and is missing some. The sample has around 24,000 clones, 72% seen once; the top ten hold about 0.6%. Sequencing was performed on CD4+ T cells from blood buffy coats. The receptors were gathered from a human donor in good health.

The gene calls are TRBV5-4 and TRBJ2-5; D is perhaps TRBD1 or TRBD2 (6 bases each). The J call may be mistaken, given a closer DNA end match to TRBJ2-7. Germline V lookup: CDR1 SGHNT, CDR2 YYREEE (reference sequence). The CDR3 sequence is 15 residues long. CDR3 in amino acids: CASSLVGGGYSEQYF. In nucleotides, the CDR3 is TGTGCCAGCAGCTTGGTCGGGGGCGGATATTCCGAGCAGTACTTC.

The rearrangement links TRBV6-5 to TRBJ2-5; TRBD1 might be the D (6 bases). The J call may be mistaken, given a closer DNA end match to TRBJ2-7. Germline lookup yields CDR1 MNHEY and CDR2 SVGAGI. CDR3 length equals 13 residues. The CDR3 loop reads CASRRDILNEQYF. DNA of the CDR3: TGTGCCAGCAGACGGGACATCCTTAACGAGCAGTACTTC.

The chain couples TRBV30 to TRBJ2-7, with 8 bases lining up with TRBD2. The ends lost 0 bases at V and 7 bases at J; junction bases unmatched: 8. This CDR3 has 14 amino acids. From germline, CDR1 is GTSNPN and CDR2 SVGIG (reference sequence). Here the CDR3 DNA reads TGTGCCTGGAGTGTACGGGGGGTAGCGGGGGAGCAGTACTTC. The encoded protein is CAWSVRGVAGEQYF.

The V gene is TRBV5-1, the J gene TRBJ2-7; 11 nucleotides line up with TRBD2. The length of the CDR3 is 14 residues. The germline V gene encodes CDR1 SGHRS and CDR2 YFSETQ. The junction had 6 bases not matched to a gene; V was cut back by 6 bases and J by 4 bases. As DNA, the CDR3 is TGCGCCAGCACCCCAGGACTAGCGGGTTACGAGCAGTACTTC. Its translation: CASTPGLAGYEQYF.

This chain links TRBV7-9 with TRBJ2-3; the D gene is possibly TRBD2 (6 bases). The CDR3 is made up of 16 amino acids. Trimming stripped 1 base from V and 0 bases from J, with 11 bases between. Germline loops: CDR1 SEHNR, CDR2 FQNEAQ (reference sequence). The CDR3 spells CASSLGGATSTDTQYF. CDR3 in DNA: TGTGCCAGCAGCTTAGGCGGGGCCACTAGCACAGATACGCAGTATTTT.

The chain combines TRBV28 with TRBJ2-2; 7 nucleotides match TRBD2. The V and J ends lost 7 bases and 5 bases, in that order; junction bases with no gene match: 10. The CDR3 sequence is 15 residues long. Germline CDR1 reads MDHEN; CDR2 reads SYDVKM. Here the CDR3 reads CASNHWGGETGELFF. CDR3 in DNA: TGTGCCAGCAACCACTGGGGGGGGGAGACCGGGGAGCTGTTTTTT.

The gene calls are TRBV7-2 and TRBJ2-7; TRBD1 aligns across 7 bases. After removal of 5 bases from V and 4 bases from J, the junction contained 11 bases not matched to a gene. Germline V gives CDR1 SGHTA, CDR2 FQGNSA. CDR3 size: 15 residues. CDR3 DNA: TGTGCCAGCAGCGTATCCGGGACAGCTTCGTACGAGCAGTACTTC. Translating gives CASSVSGTASYEQYF. The full variable domain, with the rest looked up from reference TRBV7-2 and TRBJ2-7, is GAGVSQSPSNKVTEKGKDVELRCDPISGHTALYWYRQSLGQGLEFLIYFQGNSAPDKSGLPSDRFSAERTGGSVSTLTIQRTQQEDSAVYLCASSVSGTASYEQYFGPGTRLTVT.

The chain joins TRBV5-3 to TRBJ1-3; no reliable D call. TRBV5-3 is classed as an ORF, of uncertain function. The ends were cut back, 0 bases at V and 0 bases at J, with 7 bases in the middle. This CDR3 has 15 residues. CDR3 loop: CARSLAKSSGNTIYF. The CDR3 nucleotides are TGTGCCAGAAGCTTGGCGAAAAGCTCTGGAAACACCATATATTTT.

The rearrangement links TRBV5-5 to TRBJ1-5; D is perhaps TRBD1 (6 bases). There are 15 residues in the CDR3. CDR1 and CDR2 from the germline V gene are SGHKS and YYEKEE (reference sequence). V was cut by 0 bases and J by 6 bases, with 13 bases left in between. The CDR3 protein is CASSLDWGGFQPQHF. CDR3 nucleotide sequence: TGTGCCAGCAGCTTGGACTGGGGGGGCTTTCAGCCCCAGCATTTT.

V gene TRBV11-1 combines with J gene TRBJ1-2, with 8 bases lining up with TRBD1. V gave up 3 bases and J gave up 5 bases; unmatched junction bases: 8. Germline V lookup: CDR1 SGHAT, CDR2 FQDESV (reference sequence). The CDR3 runs to 15 residues. The CDR3 DNA follows: TGTGCCAGCAGCTTGGTCGACAGGGGTGATTATGGCTACACCTTC. Translation gives CASSLVDRGDYGYTF.

The CDR3 nucleotides are TGTGCCAGCAGCCCCATGGGGACAGGGGTGTATGGCTACACCTTC. Translating gives CASSPMGTGVYGYTF. V gene TRBV28 combines with J gene TRBJ1-2; 10 nucleotides align to TRBD1. Germline V gives CDR1 MDHEN, CDR2 SYDVKM. V dropped 6 bases and J dropped 5; count of bases not matched to a gene: 9. The CDR3 runs to 15 residues.

This clone has only a few counts. Its ends do not fully match the called genes, so a read error is possible. V gene TRBV30 combines with J gene TRBJ2-3, with D possibly being TRBD2 (5 bases). This CDR3 is built from 13 residues. Germline CDR1 reads GTSNPN; CDR2 reads SVGIG (reference sequence). This CDR3 reads CAWSVGGTDTQYF. The CDR3 DNA sequence: TGTGCCTGGAGTGTTGGAGGCACGGATACGCAGTATTTT.

This clone was counted a few times. The chain joins TRBV7-9 to TRBJ1-4, with unresolved D. The germline V gene has CDR1 SEHNR and CDR2 FQNEAQ (reference sequence). V was pared by 2 bases and J by 0 bases, with 7 bases between. The CDR3 sequence is 15 residues long. CDR3 coding DNA: TGTGCCAGCAGCTTACGTGGGACAACTAATGAAAAACTGTTTTTT. Protein: CASSLRGTTNEKLFF.

The rearrangement uses TRBV5-5 and TRBJ2-7, with D perhaps TRBD1 (5 bases). Trimming pared 6 bases from V and 0 bases from J, leaving 13 bases between. The length of the CDR3 is 14 residues. Germline CDR1 is SGHKS and CDR2 is YYEKEE (reference sequence). The CDR3 DNA reads TGTGCCAGCACCGACAGCTGGGGCTCCTACGAGCAGTACTTC. Its translation is CASTDSWGSYEQYF.

The chain carries TRBV28 and TRBJ1-3; D call uncertain. Germline loops: CDR1 MDHEN, CDR2 SYDVKM. The ends were cut back, 8 bases at V and 0 bases at J, with 8 bases in the middle. CDR3 size: 13 residues. CDR3 protein: CASRLSSGNTIYF. CDR3 nucleotide sequence: TGTGCCAGCCGGCTTTCCTCTGGAAACACCATATATTTT.

The chain combines TRBV29-1 with TRBJ2-5; 8 nucleotides line up with TRBD2. V shed 7 bases, J shed 5 bases, and the junction held 12 bases outside the gene matches. CDR1 and CDR2 from the germline V gene are SQVTM and ANQGSEA. This CDR3 has 14 residues. DNA of the CDR3: TGCAGCGCCCCGTCCGGGGGGGCGGAGGAGACCCAGTACTTC. This codes for CSAPSGGAEETQYF.

The CDR3 loop is CASSLKLGPSGEQYF. The CDR3 nucleotides are TGTGCCAGCAGCTTGAAATTGGGGCCGTCGGGCGAGCAGTACTTC. The gene calls are TRBV5-4 and TRBJ2-7, with a possible D match to TRBD1 (5 bases). Germline values: CDR1 SGHNT, CDR2 YYREEE (reference sequence). This CDR3 spans 15 amino acids. V gave up 1 base and J gave up 6 bases, with 17 bases separating them. Variable domain in full (rest from reference TRBV5-4 and TRBJ2-7): ETGVTQSPTHLIKTRGQQVTLRCSSQSGHNTVSWYQQALGQGPQFIFQYYREEENGRGNFPPRFSGLQFPNYSSELNVNALELDDSALYLCASSLKLGPSGEQYFGPGTRLTVT.

The chain uses TRBV5-1 and TRBJ2-3, with TRBD1 matching over 7 bases. Trimming removed 4 bases from V and 3 bases from J; junction bases left unmatched: 11. The germline gives CDR1 SGHRS, CDR2 YFSETQ. The CDR3 loop spans 16 amino acids. CDR3 nucleotide sequence: TGCGCCAGCAGCCCGTTACAGGGGATCGGTACAGATACGCAGTATTTT. Amino acid sequence: CASSPLQGIGTDTQYF.

This clone was seen only a few times. CDR3 in amino acids: CASSPQGREAFF. In DNA form, the CDR3 reads TGTGCCAGTAGCCCTCAGGGGAGGGAAGCTTTCTTT. V gene TRBV19 combines with J gene TRBJ1-1, with D perhaps TRBD1 (6 bases). The V gene's germline CDR1 is LNHDA and CDR2 SQIVND (reference sequence). CDR3 length equals 12 residues. V shed 6 bases and J shed 8 bases, with 13 bases lying between them. The full variable domain, in which reference TRBV19 and TRBJ1-1 provide the parts outside the CDR3, is DGGITQSPKYLFRKEGQNVTLSCEQNLNHDAMYWYRQDPGQGLRLIYYSQIVNDFQKGDIAEGYSVSREKKESFPLTVTSAQKNPTAFYLCASSPQGREAFFGQGTRLTVV.

This sequence joins TRBV4-1 and TRBJ2-7; 11 nucleotides line up with TRBD1. This CDR3 has 16 residues. Germline loops: CDR1 MGHRA, CDR2 YSYEKL. The ends lost 4 bases at V and 4 bases at J; junction bases unmatched: 9. The CDR3 DNA is TGCGCCAGCAGCCGGCCTCGGGGACAGGGGGATTACGAGCAGTACTTC. Its translation is CASSRPRGQGDYEQYF.

The J gene is TRBJ2-3, the V gene TRBV5-4; 7 bases map to TRBD2. The CDR3 extends over 15 amino acids. Losses at the gene ends were 0 bases for V and 1 base for J; bases not matched to a gene: 2. Germline-derived CDR1 and CDR2 are SGHNT and YYREEE (reference sequence). The CDR3 sequence is CASSLGRGGTDTQYF. The CDR3 DNA is TGTGCCAGCAGCTTGGGTCGGGGGGGCACAGATACGCAGTATTTT.

The V gene is TRBV4-2, the J gene TRBJ1-6; the D is unclear. The germline gives CDR1 LGHNA, CDR2 YNFKEQ. V was clipped by 6 bases and J by 10 bases, with 13 bases between them. This CDR3 has 13 residues. The CDR3 spells CASRGIRGSPLHF. CDR3 nucleotide sequence: TGTGCCAGCAGGGGCATCCGCGGGTCACCCCTCCACTTT.

This clone has only a few counts. This chain uses TRBV11-3 with TRBJ1-1, with 12 positions matching TRBD1. Germline V gene lookup returns CDR1 SGHNT and CDR2 YENEEA. The ends lost 7 bases at V and 1 base at J; junction bases unmatched: 10. The CDR3 is 17 amino acids. CDR3: CASTYSGTGGENTEAFF. CDR3 coding DNA: TGTGCCAGCACCTATTCCGGGACAGGGGGCGAGAACACTGAAGCTTTCTTT.

This clone appeared a few times. V and J are TRBV10-3 and TRBJ1-1; 8 bases are a match to TRBD1. CDR1 is ENHRY and CDR2 is SYGVKD in the germline V gene. The CDR3 runs to 14 residues. V trimming: 7 bases; J trimming: 1 base; junction bases outside the gene matches: 5. CDR3 in DNA: TGTGCCATCATTGCGGACAGGGCGAACACTGAAGCTTTCTTT. Its translation is CAIIADRANTEAFF.

The rearrangement uses TRBV5-4 and TRBJ2-7; TRBD1 matches at 7 bases. Germline-derived CDR1 and CDR2 are SGHNT and YYREEE (reference sequence). Losses at the gene ends were 5 bases for V and 4 bases for J; bases not matched to a gene: 6. This CDR3 region has 13 residues. In DNA form, the CDR3 reads TGTGCCAGCAGGAAGGGGGCGGAATACGAGCAGTACTTC. Translating gives CASRKGAEYEQYF.

The rearrangement uses TRBV7-2 and TRBJ2-1; maybe TRBD2 (6 bases). Trimming cost V 6 bases and J 10 bases, with 10 bases left between them. Looked up from germline, CDR1 is SGHTA and CDR2 is FQGNSA. This CDR3 spans 11 amino acids. CDR3 sequence (DNA): TGTGCCAGCAGGCTCGCGGGGGAGCAGTTCTTC. This sequence encodes CASRLAGEQFF.

The CDR3: CASSGTSTRNTEAFF. CDR3 DNA: TGCGCCAGCAGCGGGACAAGTACTAGGAACACTGAAGCTTTCTTT. The V call is TRBV5-1, the J call TRBJ1-1; a possible D gene is TRBD1 (6 bases). Germline CDR1 reads SGHRS; CDR2 reads YFSETQ. The V gene lost 4 bases and the J gene lost 1 base, with 14 bases spanning the gap. The CDR3 has 15 amino acids.

This rearrangement joins TRBV7-5 to TRBJ1-6; the listed D gene, TRBD1, was not tested against the DNA. TRBV7-5 corresponds to a pseudogene. This CDR3 has 16 residues. The chain's CDR3 is CARGQGAQPYNSPLHF. As DNA, the CDR3 is TGTGCCAGAGGACAGGGGGCGCAACCATATAATTCACCCCTCCACTTT.

This chain links TRBV29-1 with TRBJ2-1, with 12 bases matching TRBD2. V dropped 5 bases and J dropped 4; count of bases not matched to a gene: 3. The CDR3 runs 14 residues. Germline CDR1 reads SQVTM; CDR2 reads ANQGSEA. The CDR3 DNA sequence: TGCAGCGTTAAGACTAGCGGGGGATACAATGAGCAGTTCTTC. It translates to CSVKTSGGYNEQFF.

The CDR3 DNA sequence: TGTGCTAGTGGTTTCACAGAAACCGGGACAGGGGGATACTATTATGGCTACACCTTC. As protein: CASGFTETGTGGYYYGYTF. This sequence joins TRBV12-5 and TRBJ1-2, with TRBD1 matching 11 bases. The germline CDR1 and CDR2 sequences are LGHNT and FRNRAP. Trimming at V came to 3 bases and at J to 5 bases, leaving 17 bases not matched to a gene. This CDR3 comprises 19 residues.

The V gene is TRBV30, the J gene TRBJ1-2; D perhaps matches TRBD1 (6 bases). Germline CDR1 reads GTSNPN; CDR2 reads SVGIG (reference sequence). V was trimmed by 3 bases and J by 2 bases, leaving 16 bases between them. This CDR3 spans 15 amino acids. The CDR3 protein is CAWRTPGQTNYGYTF. CDR3 DNA sequence: TGTGCCTGGAGGACCCCTGGACAGACAAACTATGGCTACACCTTC.

The gene calls are TRBV27 and TRBJ2-7, with D possibly being TRBD1 (5 bases). From germline, CDR1 is MNHEY and CDR2 SMNVEV (reference sequence). The CDR3 has 14 amino acids. V lost 3 bases and J 2 bases, leaving 11 bases between the germline ends. Here the CDR3 reads CASSFTGSTYEQYF. CDR3 DNA sequence: TGTGCCAGCAGTTTCACAGGTTCCACCTACGAGCAGTACTTC.